The entry below describes one TCR beta chain. Its target is not known. Losses at the gene ends were 3 bases for V and 0 bases for J; bases not matched to a gene: 4. The CDR3 totals 16 residues. Germline CDR1 is ENHRY and CDR2 is SYGVKD. TCR beta VDJ and CDR3 profiling used genomic DNA as template. TCRdb re-derived calls from the reads in MiXCR, one entry per CDR3 protein. The data hold about 160,000 distinct CDR3 sequences, with around half observed a single time. This specimen comes from a study of CD8+CD57+ T cells in acquired aplastic anemia. Broader study findings: Overlap between patients and controls comprised roughly 28 CD8+ CDR3 sequences. Patients showed no significant difference from controls in CD8+ Simpson's diversity.

By flow cytometry, patients selected for sequencing had shown an expansion of CD8+CD57+ cells. The receptor's source is a human donor with aplastic anemia. The sequencing input was sorted CD4+, CD8+, or CD8+CD57+ T cells (not recorded which) from PBMCs. This sequence joins TRBV10-3 and TRBJ2-7; the match to TRBD2 covers 11 bases. DNA of the CDR3: TGTGCCATCAGTGAACTAGCGGGAGAAGGCTCCTACGAGCAGTACGTC. It is translated as CAISELAGEGSYEQYV.